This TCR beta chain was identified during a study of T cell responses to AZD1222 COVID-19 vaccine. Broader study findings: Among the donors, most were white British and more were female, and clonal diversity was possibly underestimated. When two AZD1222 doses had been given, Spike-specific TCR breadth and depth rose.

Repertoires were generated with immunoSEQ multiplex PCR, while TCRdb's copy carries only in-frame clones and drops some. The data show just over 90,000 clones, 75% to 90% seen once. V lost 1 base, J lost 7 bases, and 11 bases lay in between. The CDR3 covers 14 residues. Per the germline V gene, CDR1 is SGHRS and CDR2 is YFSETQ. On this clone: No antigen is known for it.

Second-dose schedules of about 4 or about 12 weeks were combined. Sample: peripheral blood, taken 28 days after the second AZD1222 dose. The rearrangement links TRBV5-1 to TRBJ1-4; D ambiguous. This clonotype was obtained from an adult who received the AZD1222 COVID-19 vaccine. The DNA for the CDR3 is TGCGCCAGCAGCTTGTTGCCGGCTACTGAAAAACTGTTTTTT. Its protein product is CASSLLPATEKLFF.